This entry lists 21 T cell receptor beta chains sequenced from one sample in a study of naive and memory T cell subsets. Four PCR rounds used nested alpha and beta constant region primers plus the SP2 primer. TCRdb reprocessed the 5' RACE reads with MiXCR, giving one entry per CDR3 protein. The sample consists of around 30,000 distinct CDR3 sequences, 16% of them appearing once. An oligonucleotide containing a UMI was ligated to the 3' end of TCR cDNA. These receptors all come from a female donor in good health.

The chain uses TRBV20-1 and TRBJ2-3; TRBD2 aligns across 12 bases. Germline CDR1 and CDR2: DFQATT and SNEGSKA (reference sequence). V gave up 5 bases and J gave up 3 bases; unmatched junction bases: 6. The CDR3 is 15 amino acids. The CDR3 coding sequence is TGCAGTGCTCGACTAGCGGGGGCCGAGACAGATACGCAGTATTTT. Translation gives CSARLAGAETDTQYF.

This clonotype appeared a few times. The chain recombines TRBV6-6 with TRBJ2-1; D is ambiguous. From germline, CDR1 is MNHNY and CDR2 SVGAGI (reference sequence). Trimming removed 5 bases from V and 3 bases from J, with 8 bases in between. CDR3 size: 13 residues. CDR3 amino acids: CASSATHYNEQFF. In nucleotides, the CDR3 is TGTGCCAGCAGTGCGACTCACTACAATGAGCAGTTCTTC.

This chain links TRBV7-9 with TRBJ2-3; D not certain. Trimming cost V 5 bases and J 3 bases, with 3 bases left between them. The germline CDR1 and CDR2 sequences are SEHNR and FQNEAQ (reference sequence). The CDR3 extends over 11 amino acids. CDR3 DNA sequence: TGTGCCAGCAGCGTAACAGATACGCAGTATTTT. It encodes CASSVTDTQYF.

This chain uses TRBV6-2 or TRBV6-3 with TRBJ2-1; D not certain. The CDR3 sequence is 12 residues long. The germline V gene encodes CDR1 MNHEY and CDR2 SVGEGT. Trimming pared 2 bases from V and 10 bases from J, leaving 9 bases between. The CDR3 loop reads CASSYHVREQFF. In DNA, the CDR3 is TGTGCCAGCAGTTACCACGTTCGGGAGCAGTTCTTC.

This clonotype is medium-sized by share. The V gene is TRBV20-1, the J gene TRBJ2-1; D gene unclear. Germline V lookup: CDR1 DFQATT, CDR2 SNEGSKA (reference sequence). With 5 bases removed from V and 9 bases from J, the gap between germline ends came to 8 bases. This CDR3 is built from 10 residues. This CDR3 reads CSAGVSEQFF. As DNA, the CDR3 is TGCAGTGCTGGGGTTAGTGAGCAGTTCTTC.

This clonotype is categorized as medium-sized. J is TRBJ2-6 and V is TRBV5-1, with TRBD1 identical over 7 bases. J lost 0 bases, V lost 4 bases, and 13 bases had no gene match. The CDR3 spans 19 residues. Germline V gene data show CDR1 as SGHRS and CDR2 as YFSETQ. The CDR3 region is CASSTLGPGQLSGANVLTF. The CDR3 DNA follows: TGCGCCAGCAGCACATTGGGACCGGGACAGCTCTCTGGGGCCAACGTCCTGACTTTC.

This chain links TRBV5-1 with TRBJ2-7, with 12 bases matching TRBD2. Germline-derived CDR1 and CDR2 are SGHRS and YFSETQ. J was trimmed by 0 bases and V by 6 bases; bases with no gene match: 7. The CDR3 spans 16 residues. Here the CDR3 reads CASTTTLAGGSYEQYF. The CDR3 bases are TGCGCCAGCACAACGACACTAGCGGGGGGCTCCTACGAGCAGTACTTC.

The sample holds one count of this clonotype. A clone one base away is much larger, so this may be a read error. V is TRBV7-2 and J is TRBJ2-2, with 7 positions matching TRBD1. The CDR3 contains 16 residues. The V segment lost 2 bases and the J segment 4 bases; nucleotides outside the gene matches: 7. From germline, CDR1 is SGHTA and CDR2 FQGNSA. The CDR3 sequence is CASSLRGGHSTGELFF. CDR3 sequence (DNA): TGTGCCAGCAGCTTACGAGGGGGCCATAGCACCGGGGAGCTGTTTTTT.

The genes are TRBV4-2 and TRBJ1-6; D uncertain. The CDR3 spans 17 residues. Germline V gene lookup returns CDR1 LGHNA and CDR2 YNFKEQ. Trimming took 0 bases from V and 5 from J, leaving 14 bases between them. The CDR3 here is CASSQEADGPNNSPLHF. In DNA, the CDR3 is TGTGCCAGCAGCCAAGAGGCCGACGGTCCGAATAATTCACCCCTCCACTTT.

This clonotype was picked up many times. The chain couples TRBV10-3 to TRBJ2-3; D not certain. This CDR3 region has 14 residues. Germline loops: CDR1 ENHRY, CDR2 SYGVKD. V lost 4 bases and J lost 6, with 14 bases in between. CDR3 protein: CAISAKSYGDTQYF. The CDR3 DNA sequence: TGTGCCATCAGTGCGAAATCCTACGGGGATACGCAGTATTTT.

This clonotype was counted ten times or more. The gene calls are TRBV20-1 and TRBJ1-1; tentative D call: TRBD1 (6 bases). The germline V gene has CDR1 DFQATT and CDR2 SNEGSKA (reference sequence). The CDR3 extends over 11 amino acids. CDR3 nucleotide sequence: TGCGTAGGGGGGATGAACACTGAAGCTTTCTTT. This translates into CVGGMNTEAFF.

The chain has TRBV18 and TRBJ2-7, with D hard to call. CDR1 is KGHSH, CDR2 LQKENI, per germline. V lost 5 bases, J lost 5 bases, and 10 bases lay in between. This CDR3 has 12 residues. CDR3 DNA: TGTGCCAGCTCATCCATAGGTGACGAGCAGTACTTC. Its protein is CASSSIGDEQYF. Filled out from reference TRBV18 and TRBJ2-7, the complete variable domain reads NAGVMQNPRHLVRRRGQEARLRCSPMKGHSHVYWYRQLPEEGLKFMVYLQKENIIDESGMPKERFSAEFPKEGPSILRIQQVVRGDSAAYFCASSSIGDEQYFGPGTRLTVT.

This clonotype came up a few times. The chain combines TRBV20-1 with TRBJ2-1; D might be TRBD1 (5 bases). The CDR3 has 12 residues. V lost 3 bases to trimming and J lost 5 bases, with 8 bases between them. CDR1 is DFQATT and CDR2 is SNEGSKA in the germline V gene (reference sequence). CDR3 amino acids: CSASRVDNEQFF. In nucleotides, the CDR3 is TGCAGTGCTAGCAGGGTGGACAATGAGCAGTTCTTC.

The rearrangement joins TRBV27 to TRBJ1-1, with D perhaps TRBD1 (5 bases). The CDR3 loop spans 16 amino acids. V lost 2 bases to trimming and J lost 0 bases, with 13 bases between them. Germline lookup yields CDR1 MNHEY and CDR2 SMNVEV (reference sequence). CDR3 sequence reads: CASSLTGGGMNTEAFF. Written as DNA, the CDR3 is TGTGCCAGCAGTTTAACAGGAGGAGGGATGAACACTGAAGCTTTCTTT.

This clonotype was observed many times. The J gene is TRBJ1-2, the V gene TRBV29-1; 7 positions match TRBD1. This CDR3 is built from 12 residues. Germline V lookup: CDR1 SQVTM, CDR2 ANQGSEA. V gave up 8 bases and J gave up 3 bases; unmatched junction bases: 6. This CDR3 is CSTGQADYGYTF. DNA of the CDR3: TGCAGCACCGGACAGGCGGACTATGGCTACACCTTC.

This clonotype was found many times. The chain carries TRBV20-1 and TRBJ2-7; weak D call: TRBD1 (5 bases). V was clipped by 8 bases and J by 5 bases, with 19 bases between them. CDR3 length equals 13 residues. CDR1 and CDR2 from the germline V gene are DFQATT and SNEGSKA (reference sequence). The CDR3, as DNA: TGCAGTCCCCCCGGCCCAGGGATCCACGAGCAGTACTTC. This codes for CSPPGPGIHEQYF.

In this sample, this clonotype turned up a few times. The rearrangement joins TRBV19 to TRBJ2-1; D remains unclear. This CDR3 comprises 14 residues. Trimming left V 3 bases short and J 8 bases short, with 14 bases between. The germline gives CDR1 LNHDA, CDR2 SQIVND (reference sequence). The CDR3 coding sequence is TGTGCCAGTAGTATCGGGTTTGGTGGCGATGAGCAGTTCTTC. This codes for CASSIGFGGDEQFF.

The chain carries TRBV5-1 and TRBJ2-1; a possible D gene is TRBD1 (6 bases). CDR3 length: 13 residues. With 0 bases removed from V and 10 bases from J, the gap between germline ends came to 11 bases. In germline, CDR1 is SGHRS, CDR2 YFSETQ. The CDR3 nucleotides are TGCGCCAGCAGCTTGGACAGGGACCTAGAGCAGTTCTTC. Residues: CASSLDRDLEQFF.

This clonotype ranks as medium-sized. The V and J genes are TRBV20-1 and TRBJ1-6; D is undetermined. Per germline, CDR1 DFQATT and CDR2 SNEGSKA (reference sequence). The V end lost 0 bases, the J end lost 5 bases, and 8 bases lay between the germline ends. The CDR3 covers 14 residues. CDR3 sequence reads: CSARELRDNSPLHF. In nucleotides, the CDR3 is TGCAGTGCTAGAGAGTTGCGGGATAATTCACCCCTCCACTTT.

This clonotype was recorded at least ten times. J is TRBJ2-1 and V is TRBV29-1; 7 nucleotides align to TRBD2. The CDR3 length is 17 residues. V gave up 6 bases and J gave up 5 bases; unmatched junction bases: 19. Germline lookup yields CDR1 SQVTM and CDR2 ANQGSEA. The CDR3 is CSVASLAAKKRNNEQFF. CDR3 coding DNA: TGCAGCGTGGCGTCCCTAGCGGCAAAAAAACGAAACAATGAGCAGTTCTTC.

This clonotype showed up many times. V usage is TRBV29-1 and J usage is TRBJ2-1; D not certain. CDR3 length equals 15 residues. Deletions cut 4 bases from V and 1 base from J, with 14 bases between. Germline V gene sequence: CDR1 SQVTM, CDR2 ANQGSEA. This CDR3 reads CSVGSGTVSYNEQFF. The CDR3 DNA sequence: TGCAGCGTTGGTTCGGGCACCGTTTCCTACAATGAGCAGTTCTTC.